In its sample, the clone carrying this T cell receptor beta chain was seen a few times. Antigen: not known. The data derive from a study of vaccination and CD4 T cells after COVID-19. Study at large: The study enrolled six male and four female convalescents, two of whom were Hispanic. A vaccine, either BNT162b2 or mRNA-1273, was given to participants in two doses.

The study, taken as a whole, reports: For convalescent patients, 304 of the 307 vaccine-specific clones analyzed were classified as spike mono-reactive. This study had few convalescent patients and no early post-infection samples.

CDR3 length: 13 amino acids. Germline loops: CDR1 MNHEY, CDR2 SVGAGI. V lost 4 bases, J lost 8 bases, and 6 bases stayed unmatched. Treatment in this sample: approximately nine-day PBMC culture with coronavirus spike peptide pools or control peptides (ViraFEST assay). Oncomine TCR Beta short-read sequencing was applied to DNA from cultured CD4+ T cells. TCRdb called the PCR reads again in MiXCR, with one record for every CDR3 protein. The sample records roughly 20,000 distinct CDR3 sequences, roughly half being singletons. This clonotype was sampled from a human donor who had recovered from COVID-19. The source material was CD4+ T cells from blood, cultured in vitro. V and J are TRBV6-5 and TRBJ1-2; 8 positions agree with TRBD1. The CDR3: CASSLDRAGGYTF. In DNA form, the CDR3 reads TGTGCCAGCAGTTTGGACAGGGCAGGCGGCTACACCTTC.